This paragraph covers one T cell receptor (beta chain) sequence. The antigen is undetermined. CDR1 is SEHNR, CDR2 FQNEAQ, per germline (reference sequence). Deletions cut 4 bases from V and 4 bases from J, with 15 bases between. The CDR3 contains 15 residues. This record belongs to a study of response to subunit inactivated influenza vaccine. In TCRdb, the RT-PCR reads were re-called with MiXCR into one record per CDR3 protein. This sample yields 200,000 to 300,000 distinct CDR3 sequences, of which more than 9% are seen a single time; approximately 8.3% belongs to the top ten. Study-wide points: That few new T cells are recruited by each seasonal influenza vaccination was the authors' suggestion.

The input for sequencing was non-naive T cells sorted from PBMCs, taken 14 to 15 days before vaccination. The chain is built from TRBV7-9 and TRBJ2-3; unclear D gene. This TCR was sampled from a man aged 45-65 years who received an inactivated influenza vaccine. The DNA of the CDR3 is TGTGCCAGCAGCTCGCCCCAAACTCACCCAGATACGCAGTATTTT. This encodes CASSSPQTHPDTQYF.